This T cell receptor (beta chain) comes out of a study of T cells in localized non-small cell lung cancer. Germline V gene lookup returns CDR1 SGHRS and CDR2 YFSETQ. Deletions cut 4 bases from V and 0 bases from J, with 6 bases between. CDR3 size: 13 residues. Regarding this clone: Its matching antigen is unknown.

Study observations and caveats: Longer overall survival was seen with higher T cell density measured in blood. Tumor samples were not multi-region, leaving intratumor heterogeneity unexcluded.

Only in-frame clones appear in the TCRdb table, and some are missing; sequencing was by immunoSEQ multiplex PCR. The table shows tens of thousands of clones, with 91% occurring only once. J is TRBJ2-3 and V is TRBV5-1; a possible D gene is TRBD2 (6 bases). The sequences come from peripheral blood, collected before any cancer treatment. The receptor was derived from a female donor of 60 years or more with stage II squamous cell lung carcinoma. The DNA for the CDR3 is TGCGCCAGCAGCGGGACTAGCACAGATACGCAGTATTTT. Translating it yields CASSGTSTDTQYF.